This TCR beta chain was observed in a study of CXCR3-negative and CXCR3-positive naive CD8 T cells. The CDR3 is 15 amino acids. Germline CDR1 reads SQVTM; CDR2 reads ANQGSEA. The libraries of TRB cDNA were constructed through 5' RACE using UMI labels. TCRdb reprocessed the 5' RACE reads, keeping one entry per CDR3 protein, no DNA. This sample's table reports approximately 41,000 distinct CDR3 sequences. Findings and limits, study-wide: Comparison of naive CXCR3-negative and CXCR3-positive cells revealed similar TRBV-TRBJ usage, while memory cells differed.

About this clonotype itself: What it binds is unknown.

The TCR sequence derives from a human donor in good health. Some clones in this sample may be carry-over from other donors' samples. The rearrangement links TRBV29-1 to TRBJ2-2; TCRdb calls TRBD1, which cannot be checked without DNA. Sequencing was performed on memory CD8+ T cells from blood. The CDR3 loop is CSVEGSGLNTGELFF.